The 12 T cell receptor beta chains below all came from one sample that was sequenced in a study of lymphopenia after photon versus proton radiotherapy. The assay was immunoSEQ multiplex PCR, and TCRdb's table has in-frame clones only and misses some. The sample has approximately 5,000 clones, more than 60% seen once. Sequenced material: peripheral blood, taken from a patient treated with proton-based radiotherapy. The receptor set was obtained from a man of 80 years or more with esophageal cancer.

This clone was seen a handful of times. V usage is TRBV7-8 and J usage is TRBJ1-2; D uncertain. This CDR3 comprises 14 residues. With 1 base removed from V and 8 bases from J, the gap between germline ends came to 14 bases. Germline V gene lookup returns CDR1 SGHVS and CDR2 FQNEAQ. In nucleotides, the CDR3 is TGTGCCAGCAGCTTAGTTGGACGGGGAATGGGCTACACCTTC. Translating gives CASSLVGRGMGYTF.

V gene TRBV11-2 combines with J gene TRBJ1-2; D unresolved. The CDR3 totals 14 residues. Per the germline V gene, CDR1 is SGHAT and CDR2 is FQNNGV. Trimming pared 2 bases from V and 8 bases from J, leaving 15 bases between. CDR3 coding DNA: TGTGCCAGCAGCTTATTGGGCGGAGCAGGCGGCTACACCTTC. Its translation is CASSLLGGAGGYTF.

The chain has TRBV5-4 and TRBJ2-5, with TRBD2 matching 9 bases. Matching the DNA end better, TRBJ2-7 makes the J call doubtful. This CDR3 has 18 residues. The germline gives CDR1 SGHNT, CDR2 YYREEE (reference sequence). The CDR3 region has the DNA TGTGCCAGCAGCCCACGAGGGTCTAGGGGGATAGCGGGAGACGAGCAGTACTTC. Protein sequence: CASSPRGSRGIAGDEQYF.

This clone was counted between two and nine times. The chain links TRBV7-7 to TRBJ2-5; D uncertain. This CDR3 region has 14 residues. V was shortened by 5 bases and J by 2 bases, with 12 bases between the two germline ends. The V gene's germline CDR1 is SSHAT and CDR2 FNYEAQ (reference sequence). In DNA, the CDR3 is TGTGCCAGCAGCACCGGACCCGTACAAGAGACCCAGTACTTC. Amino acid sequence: CASSTGPVQETQYF.

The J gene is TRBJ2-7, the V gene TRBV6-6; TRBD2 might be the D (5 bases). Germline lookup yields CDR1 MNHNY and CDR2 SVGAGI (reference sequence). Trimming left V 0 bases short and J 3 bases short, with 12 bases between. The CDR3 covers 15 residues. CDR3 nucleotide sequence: TGTGCCAGCAGTTACTCGATCTCCGCGGGCTACGAGCAGTACTTC. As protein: CASSYSISAGYEQYF.

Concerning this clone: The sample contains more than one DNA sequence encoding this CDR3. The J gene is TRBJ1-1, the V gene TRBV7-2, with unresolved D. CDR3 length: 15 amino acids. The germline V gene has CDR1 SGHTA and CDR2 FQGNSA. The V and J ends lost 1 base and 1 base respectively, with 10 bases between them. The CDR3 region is CASSLDLTGNTEAFF. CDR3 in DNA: TGTGCCAGCAGCTTAGATCTTACCGGGAACACTGAAGCTTTCTTT.

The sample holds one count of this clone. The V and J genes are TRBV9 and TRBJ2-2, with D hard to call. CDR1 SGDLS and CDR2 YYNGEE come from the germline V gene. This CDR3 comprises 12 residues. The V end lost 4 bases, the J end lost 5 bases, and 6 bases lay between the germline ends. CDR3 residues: CASSPGTGELFF. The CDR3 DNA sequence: TGTGCCAGCAGCCCCGGTACCGGGGAGCTGTTTTTT.

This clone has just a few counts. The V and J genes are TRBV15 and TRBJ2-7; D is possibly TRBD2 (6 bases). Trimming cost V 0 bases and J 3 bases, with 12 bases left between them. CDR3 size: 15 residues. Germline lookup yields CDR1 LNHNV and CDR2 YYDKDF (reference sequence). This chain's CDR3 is CATSRDRESVYEQYF. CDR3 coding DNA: TGTGCCACCAGCAGAGATCGGGAGAGCGTCTACGAGCAGTACTTC.

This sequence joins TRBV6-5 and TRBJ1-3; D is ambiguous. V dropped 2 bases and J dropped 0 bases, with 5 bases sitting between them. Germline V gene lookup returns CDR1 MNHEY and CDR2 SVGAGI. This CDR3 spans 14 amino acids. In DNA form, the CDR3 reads TGTGCCAGCAGTTACGGCAGCTCTGGAAACACCATATATTTT. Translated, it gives CASSYGSSGNTIYF.

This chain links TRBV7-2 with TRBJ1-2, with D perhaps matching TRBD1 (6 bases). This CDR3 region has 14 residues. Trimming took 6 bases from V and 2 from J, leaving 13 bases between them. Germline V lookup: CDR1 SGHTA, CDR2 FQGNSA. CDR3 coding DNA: TGTGCCAGCAGGGAAGGGGGGAACAACTATGGCTACACCTTC. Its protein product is CASREGGNNYGYTF.

The CDR3 is CASSPETGRYEQYF. DNA for the CDR3: TGTGCCAGCTCACCGGAAACAGGGAGGTACGAGCAGTACTTC. V and J are TRBV18 and TRBJ2-7, with D perhaps matching TRBD1 or TRBD2 (6 bases each). The CDR3 is made up of 14 amino acids. The germline V gene encodes CDR1 KGHSH and CDR2 LQKENI. The V gene lost 3 bases and the J gene lost 4 bases, with 13 bases spanning the gap.

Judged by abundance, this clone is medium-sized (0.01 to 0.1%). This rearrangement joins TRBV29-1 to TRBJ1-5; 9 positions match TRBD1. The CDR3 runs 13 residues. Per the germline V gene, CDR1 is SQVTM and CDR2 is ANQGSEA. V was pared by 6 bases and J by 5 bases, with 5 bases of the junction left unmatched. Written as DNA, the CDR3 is TGCAGCGTGAGGGACAGGGACGATCAGCCCCAGCATTTT. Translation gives CSVRDRDDQPQHF. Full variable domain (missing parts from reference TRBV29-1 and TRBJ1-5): SAVISQKPSRDICQRGTSLTIQCQVDSQVTMMFWYRQQPGQSLTLIATANQGSEATYESGFVIDKFPISRPNLTFSTLTVSNMSPEDSSIYLCSVRDRDDQPQHFGDGTRLSIL.